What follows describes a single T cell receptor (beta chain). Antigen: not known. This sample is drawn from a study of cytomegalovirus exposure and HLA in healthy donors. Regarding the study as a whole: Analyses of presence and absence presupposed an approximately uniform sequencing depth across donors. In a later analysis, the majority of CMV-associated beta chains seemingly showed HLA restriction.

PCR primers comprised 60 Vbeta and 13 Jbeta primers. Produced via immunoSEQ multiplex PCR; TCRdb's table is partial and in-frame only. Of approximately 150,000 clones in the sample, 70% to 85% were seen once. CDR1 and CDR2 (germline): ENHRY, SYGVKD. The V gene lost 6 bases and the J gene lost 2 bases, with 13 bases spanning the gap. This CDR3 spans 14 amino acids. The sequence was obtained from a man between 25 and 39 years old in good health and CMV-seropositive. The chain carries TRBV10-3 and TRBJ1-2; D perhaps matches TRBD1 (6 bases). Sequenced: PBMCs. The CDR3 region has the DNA TGTGCCATCAGCCTCAGGGGTTTGAACTATGGCTACACCTTC. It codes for CAISLRGLNYGYTF.